The subject of this entry is one T cell receptor beta chain. The antigen this receptor binds is unknown. The sample holds no much larger clone one base away, and base qualities are not on file. Healthy HIV-negative adults with no recently reported acute infections or vaccinations were included as donors. Every donor was a Caucasian adult living in Nashville, Tennessee, USA. Magnetic negative selection was used to enrich CD4+ T cells, after which naive cells were positively selected on CD45RA and the negative fraction became the memory subset. Blood was obtained by leukapheresis, after which PBMCs were separated by Ficoll-Histopaque density gradient centrifugation and cryopreserved in liquid nitrogen vapor phase. Purity and quantity of every magnetically sorted T cell population were checked by analytical flow cytometry. Genomic DNA was isolated from each sorted fraction and quantified by UV absorbance on a Nanodrop 2000c.

This sample is part of a study of shared clonotypes between healthy human individuals (dated by TCRdb to the early 2020s). For context, the study as a whole: The cohort comprised a couple of women and a few men aged 18 to 49 years. Different laboratories and diverse techniques were used to prepare libraries and sequence TCR repertoires, to increase sequencing depth and limit assay-specific biases. Blood TCR repertoires of roughly five healthy adults were deeply sequenced to estimate repertoire size and the extent of clonotype sharing between individuals. Per donor, three plates each were used for CD4 naive and CD4 memory, two for CD8 naive, and one for CD8 memory. Each donor's leukapheresis produced roughly between about 0.8 and 8.9 billion PBMCs.

General study outcomes and caveats: Estimated clonotype richness was generally larger for naive than for memory subsets. Sampling was restricted to blood, and TCR repertoires in tissue are likely to differ from TCR repertoires in blood. Incomplete sequencing was indicated by rarefaction of sorted-subset datasets, despite the large sequencing depth. The small number of donors limited the genetic and exposure-history diversity represented. Pairwise subsampling led to the expectation that sequencing depth would affect the degree of clonotype sharing among donors. Sharing across several donors was observed for approximately 5% of naive CD4, 3.5% of naive CD8, about 2.5% of memory CD4, and about 0.4% of memory CD8 clonotypes. Clonotypes shared by all four sorted-subset donors showed higher generation probabilities than non-shared clonotypes.

Using the deep immunoSEQ assay, TCR CDR3 regions were amplified from genomic DNA by multiplex PCR. Genomic DNA extracted from each cell subset was distributed evenly over all wells of several immunoSEQ 96-well plates, and each plate served as one replicate. For sorted subsets, each replicate PCR was loaded with around 200 ng genomic DNA, equivalent to approximately 27,000 T cell genomes. The purified libraries were quantified using a Qubit 3.0 fluorometer, sized with a Bioanalyzer 2100, and then quantified again using the KAPA Library Quantification kit. Each immunoSEQ 96-well plate was sequenced on its own single-read 150-cycle Illumina NextSeq 550 flow cell. The original methods were these. Because only junctional sequences without quality scores were contained in the immunoSEQ output, filtering matching that applied to full-length reads could not be performed. Sequences were annotated with PyIR, a Python wrapper for IgBLAST v1.9, and V/J genes and CDR3 were assigned using IMGT germline references. Reads with weak V/J assignments (E-value above 1e-6), missing CDR3, stop codons, out-of-frame junctions, or ambiguous translated residues were removed. V3J clonotypes were defined as sequences sharing the same inferred V gene, J gene, and CDR3 amino acid sequence. Percentage overlap between repertoires was calculated by dividing the number of shared unique clonotypes by the size of the smaller repertoire. Richness of each repertoire was evaluated using RTK rarefaction, the Chao1 estimator, and Recon v2.1 estimates of unobserved clonotypes. Generation probabilities for all TCRbeta clonotypes obtained by the gDNA method from four donors were computed using OLGA. Entries here come from immuneACCESS through TCRdb and include only in-frame sequences with V and J called. Some clones fail to appear in such tables; in the studies checked, an unresolved V gene covers under half of the shortfall, and the cause of the remainder is unknown. V, J and clone size are taken as reported in that table, and D and trimming were inferred from the DNA itself. In all, the sample holds roughly 1 million clones, and roughly 80% of those were seen once. The top ten hold about 1.5% of the sample.

The germline V gene sets CDR1 to MGHRA and CDR2 to YSYEKL. Between the V and J ends, shortened by 1 base and 1 base respectively, the junction contains 7 bases. Reading from cysteine to phenylalanine, the CDR3 counts 15 amino acids. The only DNA kept is the CDR3, 45 bases in frame from the first base. Sequenced input: memory CD4+ T cells sorted from blood. Explained via the paper, the cell subset or site label denotes: CD45RA-negative fraction. The TCR was taken from a man aged 18 to 30 in good health. The chain links TRBV4-1 with TRBJ2-2; matching of 6 bases hints at TRBD1 as the D gene. In nucleotides, the sequence is TGCGCCAGCAGCCAAGTGACAGGGAACACCGGGGAGCTGTTTTTT. The resulting protein is CASSQVTGNTGELFF.